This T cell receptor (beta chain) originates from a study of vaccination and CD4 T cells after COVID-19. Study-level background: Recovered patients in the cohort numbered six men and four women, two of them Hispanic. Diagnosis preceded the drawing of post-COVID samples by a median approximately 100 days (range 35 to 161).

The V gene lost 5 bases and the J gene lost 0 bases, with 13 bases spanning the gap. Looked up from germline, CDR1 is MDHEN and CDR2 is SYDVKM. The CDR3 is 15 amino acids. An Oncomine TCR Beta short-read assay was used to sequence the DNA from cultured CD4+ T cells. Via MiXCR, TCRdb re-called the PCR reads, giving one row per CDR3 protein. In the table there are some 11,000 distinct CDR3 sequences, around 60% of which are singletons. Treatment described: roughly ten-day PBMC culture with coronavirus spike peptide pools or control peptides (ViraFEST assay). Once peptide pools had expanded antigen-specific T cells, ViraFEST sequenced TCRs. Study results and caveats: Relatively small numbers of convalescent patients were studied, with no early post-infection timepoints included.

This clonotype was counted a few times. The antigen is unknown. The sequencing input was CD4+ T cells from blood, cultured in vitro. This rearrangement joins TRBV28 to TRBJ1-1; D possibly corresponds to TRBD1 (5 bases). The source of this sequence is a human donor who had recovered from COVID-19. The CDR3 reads CASSPLSRVNTEAFF. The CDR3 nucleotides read TGTGCCAGCAGTCCCCTCTCCAGGGTGAACACTGAAGCTTTCTTT.